These 6 T cell receptor beta chains were all obtained from the same sample, sequenced in a study of blood T cell repertoires in COVID-19. TCRdb's copy holds only in-frame clones and misses some; the assay was immunoSEQ multiplex PCR. The repertoire has 350,000 to 550,000 clones, about 90% of them found once; the top ten carry approximately 2%. Sample: PBMCs or T cells enriched from blood (not recorded which). The source is a young woman with acute COVID-19.

DNA for the CDR3: TGCGCCAGCAAATCGGGGAACGAGCAGTACTTC. Translation: CASKSGNEQYF. The J gene is TRBJ2-7, the V gene TRBV5-1; a weak D match, TRBD2 (5 bases). Deletions cut 6 bases from V and 5 bases from J, with 9 bases between. The germline V gene encodes CDR1 SGHRS and CDR2 YFSETQ. The CDR3 length is 11 residues.

The gene calls are TRBV29-1 and TRBJ2-4; the D is unclear. This CDR3 is built from 13 residues. Germline V lookup: CDR1 SQVTM, CDR2 ANQGSEA. Trimming took off 1 base at V and 2 bases at J, with 6 bases between the two ends. CDR3 DNA sequence: TGCAGCGTTGAAGGGAGATCCAAAAACATTCAGTACTTC. Translated, it gives CSVEGRSKNIQYF.

The CDR3 protein is CAWSVPSTSGRVPYEQYF. The CDR3 coding sequence is TGTGCCTGGAGTGTACCTTCGACTAGCGGGAGGGTTCCCTACGAGCAGTACTTC. V and J are TRBV30 and TRBJ2-7; TRBD2 matches at 14 bases. J was trimmed by 2 bases and V by 0 bases; bases with no gene match: 9. CDR1 and CDR2 from the germline V gene are GTSNPN and SVGIG (reference sequence). CDR3 length: 18 residues.

The chain carries TRBV25-1 and TRBJ1-2, with 7 bases fitting TRBD1. Germline CDR1 MGHDK, CDR2 SYGVNS. The CDR3 has 14 amino acids. Germline trimming cut 3 bases from V and 4 bases from J; bases unmatched to any gene: 5. DNA for the CDR3: TGTGCCAGCAGTGAGCCGGGACAGTCCTATGGCTACACCTTC. Its protein product is CASSEPGQSYGYTF.

The CDR3 loop reads CASSLDGAAATNEKLFF. The DNA for the CDR3 is TGTGCCAGCAGCTTAGATGGGGCGGCAGCCACTAATGAAAAACTGTTTTTT. This rearrangement joins TRBV7-6 to TRBJ1-4; perhaps TRBD1 as D (5 bases). CDR1 and CDR2 from the germline V gene are SGHVS and FNYEAQ. This CDR3 is built from 17 residues. The V gene lost 1 base and the J gene lost 2 bases, with 14 bases spanning the gap.

CDR3 sequence (DNA): TGCGCCAGCAGCTTGGGACAGGACAACTATGGCTACACCTTC. Translated: CASSLGQDNYGYTF. This chain uses TRBV5-1 with TRBJ1-2; possibly TRBD1 for D (6 bases). Germline V lookup: CDR1 SGHRS, CDR2 YFSETQ. V was shortened by 0 bases and J by 2 bases, with 8 bases between the two germline ends. This CDR3 region has 14 residues.